Listed below are T cell receptor beta chains from one sample, sequenced in a study of blood T cell dynamics during melanoma immunotherapy. Here immunoSEQ multiplex PCR was the method, and the copy in TCRdb shows in-frame clones only, minus some. The repertoire has around 10,000 clones, approximately 87% of them found once; the top ten carry around 6.9%. The material was blood, obtained from a patient treated with checkpoint blockade. These receptor sequences come from a human donor with melanoma. The CDR3 runs from the conserved cysteine through the conserved F or W. The D gene is left open where the match is weak. Some rows have no size entry. The others give once, few or many, or a class for an expanded clone.

J gene	V gene	D gene	clone size	CDR3 protein	CDR3 DNA
TRBJ2-5	TRBV28	TRBD1	.	CASSASRDSSQETQYF	TGTGCCAGCAGTGCATCCCGGGACAGTTCACAAGAGACCCAGTACTTC
TRBJ1-4	TRBV2	.	.	CASSGHREKLFF	TGTGCCAGCAGTGGACACAGGGAAAAACTGTTTTTT
TRBJ2-2	TRBV4-3	.	.	CASSQGAVTNTGELFF	TGCGCCAGCAGCCAAGGGGCGGTTACGAACACCGGGGAGCTGTTTTTT
TRBJ2-1	TRBV6-6	TRBD2	.	CASSPIAGGLYNEQFF	TGTGCCAGCAGTCCCATCGCGGGGGGCCTTTACAATGAGCAGTTCTTC
TRBJ2-3	TRBV7-8	TRBD1	.	CASSHTGGAGADTQYF	TGTGCCAGCAGCCATACAGGGGGCGCCGGGGCAGATACGCAGTATTTT
TRBJ2-2	TRBV5-1	TRBD2	.	CASSWTSGGNTGELFF	TGCGCCAGCAGCTGGACTAGCGGGGGGAACACCGGGGAGCTGTTTTTT
TRBJ1-6	TRBV6-5	TRBD1	.	CASNSGGVTPLHF	TGTGCCAGCAACTCAGGGGGGGTGACACCCCTCCACTTT
TRBJ1-3	TRBV6-5	.	.	CASSYDRQGNTIYF	TGTGCCAGCAGTTACGATCGACAGGGAAACACCATATATTTT
TRBJ2-7	TRBV7-2	.	.	CASSFSYEQYF	TGTGCCAGCAGCTTCTCCTACGAGCAGTACTTC
TRBJ2-5	TRBV7-6	.	few	CASSPAVAETQYF	TGTGCCAGCAGCCCAGCGGTGGCAGAGACCCAGTACTTC
TRBJ2-7	TRBV7-2	TRBD1	.	CASSPQGTGGGDEQYF	TGTGCCAGCAGTCCACAGGGGACAGGGGGCGGGGACGAGCAGTACTTC
TRBJ1-2	TRBV2	.	.	CASQTAVNYGYTF	TGTGCCAGCCAGACCGCAGTTAACTATGGCTACACCTTC
TRBJ1-1	TRBV7-9	.	.	CASSLGQGSLGNTEAFF	TGTGCCAGCAGCTTAGGGCAGGGGAGCCTGGGGAACACTGAAGCTTTCTTT
TRBJ1-5	TRBV7-2	.	.	CASSLGTHRGNQPQHF	TGTGCCAGCAGCTTAGGGACACATCGCGGCAATCAGCCCCAGCATTTT
TRBJ1-2	TRBV7-2	.	.	CASSALDGYTF	TGTGCCAGCAGCGCACTCGACGGCTACACCTTC
TRBJ2-2	TRBV7-2	TRBD2	.	CASSQRGGLSGELFF	TGTGCCAGCAGCCAGCGGGGGGGCTTATCCGGGGAGCTGTTTTTT
TRBJ2-3	TRBV20-1	.	.	CSASISDTQYF	TGCAGTGCTAGTATATCAGATACGCAGTATTTT
TRBJ1-3	TRBV9	.	.	CASSGHSGNTIYF	TGTGCCAGCAGCGGACACTCTGGAAACACCATATATTTT